This T cell receptor beta chain was captured in a study of response to subunit inactivated influenza vaccine (dated 2018 in TCRdb). Context from the whole study: Deep quantitative T cell receptor repertoire profiling was used in the study to track responses to a trivalent subunit inactivated influenza vaccine. What the study reported, not specific to this receptor: It was suggested by the authors that each seasonal influenza vaccination may recruit only a limited number of new T cells.

Library preparation employed RT-PCR. Sequencing was performed on an Illumina HiSeq 2500. TCRdb reprocessed the public reads (quality trimming at Q25 with fastp, clone calling with MiXCR) and kept in-frame beta chains. Records with the same CDR3 protein are collapsed into one entry carrying the most frequent genes and DNA. The sample table holds 650,000 to 700,000 distinct CDR3 sequences, of which 15% to 19% were seen once. Clones ranked in the top ten supply roughly 10% of the sample. Reading the germline V gene gives CDR1 MNHEY and CDR2 SVGAGI. The CDR3, from cysteine to phenylalanine, totals 16 residues. This entry keeps only the CDR3 DNA: 48 bases, framed from base 1. Deletion took 3 bases off V and 0 bases off J, with a span of 11 bases between the germline ends. This clonotype has a handful of counts. The specificity of this receptor is unknown. No per-base quality is available; no much larger clone lies one base away.

The sample consisted of PBMCs from blood, taken about 13 days after vaccination. The sequence links TRBV6-5 to TRBJ2-2; the D region possibly corresponds to TRBD2 (5 bases align). This clonotype was obtained from a man in his fifties or sixties who received an inactivated influenza vaccine. Donor details come from another sample of the same person, matched by shared clones. The bases read TGTGCCAGCAGTTATGGTGTACTAGCGAACACCGGGGAGCTGTTTTTT. This yields the protein CASSYGVLANTGELFF.